This is a list of T cell receptor beta chains from one sample in a study of blood T cell repertoires in COVID-19. Only in-frame clones appear in the TCRdb table, and some are missing; sequencing was by immunoSEQ multiplex PCR. This table holds approximately 120,000 clones, about 79% found once. The sequencing sample was made of peripheral blood. The receptor set was obtained from a man aged 35 to 55 with active or convalescent COVID-19. Each CDR3 is given with its conserved first and last residue. D genes are given only for firm matches. Clone size, where shown, is once, few, many, or a class for clones that have expanded.

d_gene | j_gene | v_gene | abundance | CDR3aa | CDR3nt
NA | TRBJ2-7 | TRBV11-2 | NA | CASSRTGQISYEQYF | TGTGCCAGCAGCCGTACGGGACAAATCTCCTACGAGCAGTACTTC
NA | TRBJ2-1 | TRBV10-3 | NA | CAISESPGYDEQFF | TGTGCCATCAGTGAGTCGCCCGGGTACGATGAGCAGTTCTTC
TRBD1 | TRBJ2-4 | TRBV7-9 | few | CASSRDLGTGWMNIQYF | TGTGCCAGCAGTCGTGACCTGGGGACAGGATGGATGAACATTCAGTACTTC
NA | TRBJ1-2 | TRBV5-1 | NA | CASSLVADYGYTF | TGCGCCAGCAGCTTGGTGGCAGATTATGGCTACACCTTC
TRBD1 | TRBJ1-2 | TRBV7-2 | NA | CASSGRDRAHGYTF | TGTGCCAGCAGCGGCCGGGACAGGGCCCATGGCTACACCTTC
TRBD1 | TRBJ1-1 | TRBV2 | few | CASSRDRNTEAFF | TGTGCCAGCAGTCGGGACAGGAACACTGAAGCTTTCTTT
NA | TRBJ1-1 | TRBV28 | NA | CASRRMNTEAFF | TGTGCCAGCAGGCGGATGAACACTGAAGCTTTCTTT
NA | TRBJ1-2 | TRBV21-1 | NA | CASSKAWGQGYTF | TGTGCCAGCAGCAAAGCCTGGGGGCAAGGCTACACCTTC
TRBD1 | TRBJ1-2 | TRBV6-6 | NA | CASSPDRGRHGYTF | TGTGCCAGCAGCCCAGACAGGGGGCGTCATGGCTACACCTTC
TRBD2 | TRBJ2-1 | TRBV29-1 | NA | CSVLKAAGGSSSYNEQFF | TGCAGCGTTTTAAAGGCAGCGGGGGGCTCGAGCTCCTACAATGAGCAGTTCTTC
NA | TRBJ1-1 | TRBV5-1 | NA | CASSLQVMNTEAFF | TGCGCCAGCAGCTTGCAGGTCATGAACACTGAAGCTTTCTTT
NA | TRBJ2-5 | TRBV19 | NA | CASSIGASGMRETQYF | TGTGCCAGTAGTATAGGGGCATCCGGGATGAGAGAGACCCAGTACTTC
TRBD1 | TRBJ2-7 | TRBV24-1 | NA | CATSGGTGDKQYF | TGTGCCACCAGTGGGGGGACAGGAGACAAGCAGTACTTC
NA | TRBJ1-1 | TRBV30 | NA | CAWSSQGGTEAFF | TGTGCCTGGAGTAGTCAGGGTGGCACTGAAGCTTTCTTT
NA | TRBJ2-7 | TRBV3-1/TRBV3-2 | once | CASSQDLGVQYF | TGTGCCAGCAGCCAAGATTTGGGCGTGCAGTACTTC
NA | TRBJ1-3 | TRBV7-2 | NA | CASSLQISGNTIYF | TGTGCCAGCAGCTTACAGATCTCTGGAAACACCATATATTTT
NA | TRBJ2-2 | TRBV7-6 | NA | CASSLIPANTGELFF | TGTGCCAGCAGCTTAATCCCCGCGAACACCGGGGAGCTGTTTTTT
NA | TRBJ1-2 | TRBV7-9 | NA | CASSLAEGGYTF | TGTGCCAGCAGCTTAGCGGAGGGTGGCTACACCTTC
NA | TRBJ2-2 | TRBV10-2 | NA | CASRSGQEDTGELFF | TGCGCCAGCAGGAGCGGTCAGGAGGACACCGGGGAGCTGTTTTTT
NA | TRBJ1-3 | TRBV6-5 | NA | CASTGQLSGNTIYF | TGTGCCAGTACCGGACAGCTCTCTGGAAACACCATATATTTT
TRBD1 | TRBJ1-1 | TRBV10-3 | few | CAISGIPGQGNTEAFF | TGTGCCATCAGCGGGATTCCGGGACAGGGGAACACTGAAGCTTTCTTT
NA | TRBJ2-7 | TRBV30 | NA | CAWSDGGYEQYF | TGTGCCTGGTCGGACGGGGGCTACGAGCAGTACTTC
NA | TRBJ1-6 | TRBV19 | NA | CASSIWPGESPLHF | TGTGCCAGTAGTATATGGCCAGGCGAATCACCCCTCCACTTT
NA | TRBJ1-6 | TRBV5-1 | few | CASSLRGSNNSPLHF | TGCGCCAGCAGCTTGAGGGGGTCCAATAATTCACCCCTCCACTTT
NA | TRBJ2-2 | TRBV5-6 | NA | CASSNLRDGNTGELFF | TGTGCCAGCAGCAACCTGAGGGATGGGAACACCGGGGAGCTGTTTTTT
TRBD1 | TRBJ2-5 | TRBV9 | NA | CASSLDRGSPQETQYF | TGTGCCAGCAGCCTGGACAGGGGGTCTCCTCAGGAGACCCAGTACTTC
TRBD2 | TRBJ2-2 | TRBV18 | few | CASALRTSATTGELFF | TGTGCCAGCGCTCTTCGGACTAGCGCAACGACCGGGGAGCTGTTTTTT
TRBD1 | TRBJ1-5 | TRBV19 | NA | CASSLGTAGNQPQHF | TGTGCCAGTAGTCTAGGGACAGCCGGCAATCAGCCCCAGCATTTT
NA | TRBJ1-1 | TRBV19 | NA | CASSFKNTEAFF | TGTGCCAGTAGTTTTAAGAACACTGAAGCTTTCTTT
NA | TRBJ1-1 | TRBV27 | NA | CASSFSPTGNTEAFF | TGTGCCAGCAGTTTTTCCCCCACGGGAAACACTGAAGCTTTCTTT
TRBD1 | TRBJ1-1 | TRBV6-5 | few | CASSLQGGTEAFF | TGTGCCAGCAGCCTACAGGGGGGGACTGAAGCTTTCTTT
TRBD2 | TRBJ2-1 | TRBV10-3 | NA | CAISDGRELHEQFF | TGTGCCATCAGTGATGGGCGGGAGTTGCATGAGCAGTTCTTC
TRBD1 | TRBJ1-4 | TRBV3-1/TRBV3-2 | NA | CASFGTGSEKLFF | TGTGCCAGCTTTGGGACAGGGAGTGAAAAACTGTTTTTT
NA | TRBJ1-2 | TRBV2 | NA | CASIQDLTLYGYTF | TGTGCCAGCATACAGGACCTAACATTATATGGCTACACCTTC
NA | TRBJ2-1 | TRBV9 | NA | CASSVGGRTNEQFF | TGTGCCAGCAGCGTCGGAGGAAGGACCAATGAGCAGTTCTTC
NA | TRBJ2-1 | TRBV5-1 | NA | CASSPRNGVSNEQFF | TGCGCCAGCAGCCCACGTAACGGGGTGAGCAATGAGCAGTTCTTC
NA | TRBJ2-3 | TRBV11-3 | NA | CASSSYRLEDGGTDTQYF | TGTGCCAGCAGTTCGTACCGCCTGGAAGACGGGGGCACAGATACGCAGTATTTT
NA | TRBJ2-5 | TRBV9 | NA | CASSAGSRAYQETQYF | TGTGCCAGCAGCGCGGGGTCGCGGGCGTACCAAGAGACCCAGTACTTC
NA | TRBJ1-6 | TRBV19 | once | CASSILNSPLHF | TGTGCCAGTAGTATATTAAATTCACCCCTCCACTTT
TRBD2 | TRBJ2-1 | TRBV29-1 | once | CSVEEGGVSYNEQFF | TGCAGCGTTGAAGAGGGAGGGGTCTCCTACAATGAGCAGTTCTTC
NA | TRBJ2-1 | TRBV5-1 | NA | CASSLAVATYNEQFF | TGCGCCAGCAGCTTGGCGGTAGCGACGTACAATGAGCAGTTCTTC
TRBD1 | TRBJ1-4 | TRBV11-3 | few | CASSPPEGAREKLFF | TGTGCCAGCAGCCCCCCCGAGGGGGCGCGGGAAAAACTGTTTTTT
NA | TRBJ2-2 | TRBV7-9 | NA | CASSLASVFNTGELFF | TGTGCCAGCAGCTTAGCTTCCGTGTTCAACACCGGGGAGCTGTTTTTT
NA | TRBJ1-2 | TRBV2 | NA | CASRSDYGYTF | TGTGCCAGCAGGAGCGACTATGGCTACACCTTC
NA | TRBJ1-2 | TRBV28 | NA | CASLSWGGRMGYGYTF | TGTGCCAGCCTATCTTGGGGGGGGAGGATGGGATATGGCTACACCTTC
NA | TRBJ1-1 | TRBV28 | NA | CASGGEYTEAFF | TGTGCCAGCGGAGGGGAATACACTGAAGCTTTCTTT
TRBD2 | TRBJ2-3 | TRBV30 | few | CAWSARLAGGHIRNTDTQYF | TGTGCCTGGAGTGCCCGACTAGCGGGAGGGCACATACGAAACACAGATACGCAGTATTTT
NA | TRBJ2-6 | TRBV10-3 | NA | CATRLGSGANVLTF | TGTGCCACCAGGCTAGGTTCCGGGGCCAACGTCCTGACTTTC
NA | TRBJ1-1 | TRBV4-1 | NA | CASSLGDSLSNTEAFF | TGCGCCAGCAGCCTTGGGGACTCCCTTTCGAACACTGAAGCTTTCTTT
NA | TRBJ1-4 | TRBV11-2 | few | CASSSRGIEEKLFF | TGTGCCAGCAGCTCCAGGGGCATAGAAGAAAAACTGTTTTTT
NA | TRBJ2-7 | TRBV5-4 | NA | CASSLGRSYEQYF | TGTGCCAGCAGCTTGGGGCGGTCCTACGAGCAGTACTTC
NA | TRBJ1-3 | TRBV9 | few | CASSVVETAHSGNTIYF | TGTGCCAGCAGCGTAGTCGAGACAGCTCACTCTGGAAACACCATATATTTT
NA | TRBJ2-1 | TRBV3-1/TRBV3-2 | NA | CASSLRDFYNEQFF | TGTGCCAGCAGCCTACGGGACTTCTACAATGAGCAGTTCTTC
NA | TRBJ2-6 | TRBV7-2 | NA | CASSSRGAGANVLTF | TGTGCCAGCAGTTCGCGGGGAGCTGGGGCCAACGTCCTGACTTTC
NA | TRBJ2-1 | TRBV18 | NA | CASSLVAGGTYNEQFF | TGTGCCAGCTCACTGGTGGCAGGGGGGACCTACAATGAGCAGTTCTTC
NA | TRBJ1-2 | TRBV24-1 | NA | CATSGATRSNYGYTF | TGTGCCACCAGTGGGGCGACACGCTCTAACTATGGCTACACCTTC